This T cell receptor (beta chain) was sequenced in a study of beta chain features in type 1 diabetes. General study findings and limits: More deletions and fewer insertions at VDJ junctions were seen in type 1 diabetes patients. In all four CD4+ subsets, TCRB CDR3 length was significantly, moderately reduced in type 1 diabetes.

As to this clone: No antigen is known for it.

All of the isolated RNA was reverse transcribed, so expressed TCRB transcripts were sequenced. The assay was immunoSEQ multiplex PCR, and TCRdb's table has in-frame clones only and misses some. The sample records about 280,000 clones, about 15% being singletons. Sorted CD4+ subsets: naive, central memory, regulatory, stem cell-like memory (CD45RO/CCR7/CD25/CD127/CD95/CD27 panel). Purity of each sorted population was above 98%. V lost 1 base, J lost 2 bases, and 9 bases lay in between. This CDR3 spans 15 amino acids. Germline V CDR1 and CDR2: SGHTA, FQGNSA. The sequenced sample consisted of naive CD4+ T cells from blood. V usage is TRBV7-2 and J usage is TRBJ2-1; D is possibly TRBD1 (6 bases). The source is a man younger than 30 with type 1 diabetes. CDR3 residues: CASSLVGGPYNEQFF. The CDR3, as DNA: TGTGCCAGCAGCTTAGTAGGGGGACCCTACAATGAGCAGTTCTTC.